Listed below are T cell receptor beta chains from one sample, sequenced in a study of blood T cell repertoires in COVID-19. The protocol was immunoSEQ multiplex PCR, while the TCRdb copy is restricted to in-frame clones and leaves out a portion. The sample yields roughly 30,000 clones, 65% to 90% seen once. Material: peripheral blood. The receptor set was obtained from a human donor in a cohort sampled during active COVID-19. Each CDR3 is given with its conserved first and last residue. A D gene is named only where the DNA matches it firmly. Clone size appears in some rows only: once, few, many, or a class for an expanded clone.

d_call	clone_size	v_call	j_call	cdr3_nt	cdr3_aa
-	-	TRBV4-2	TRBJ1-4	TGTGCCAGCAGCCCTCGACAGAGCGAGTACGAAAAACTGTTTTTT	CASSPRQSEYEKLFF
-	once	TRBV5-3	TRBJ2-5	TGTGCCAGAAGGCTAGGGGCCCTCAGAGAGACCCAGTACTTC	CARRLGALRETQYF
TRBD2	-	TRBV5-4	TRBJ2-6	TGTGCCAGCAGCCGAACGGCGGGGGGTAGCTCTGGGGCCAACGTCCTGACTTTC	CASSRTAGGSSGANVLTF
-	-	TRBV19	TRBJ2-2	TGTGCCAGTAGTGAGACGAACACCGGGGAGCTGTTTTTT	CASSETNTGELFF
-	-	TRBV19	TRBJ1-2	TGTGCCAGTAGCCGGTTTGGGGGCGTTGACTATGGCTACACCTTC	CASSRFGGVDYGYTF
-	once	TRBV6-1	TRBJ1-4	TGTGCCAGCAGTGAGGCAGCCGGGGTTGCAACTAATGAAAAACTGTTTTTT	CASSEAAGVATNEKLFF
-	-	TRBV7-9	TRBJ1-2	TGTGCCAGCAGCAAGCCCGGTGGGGCTGGCTACACCTTC	CASSKPGGAGYTF
TRBD2	few	TRBV4-2	TRBJ2-3	TGTGCCAGCAGCCAGAGTAGCGGGGGGGCAGTAGATACGCAGTATTTT	CASSQSSGGAVDTQYF
-	-	TRBV18	TRBJ1-5	TGTGCCAGCTCAGAAGGGGGCAATCAGCCCCAGCATTTT	CASSEGGNQPQHF
-	-	TRBV14	TRBJ1-1	TGTGCCAGCAGCCAACAAAGGGAGACTGAAGCTTTCTTT	CASSQQRETEAFF
TRBD2	-	TRBV6-2/TRBV6-3	TRBJ2-1	TGTGCCAGCAGTTACTCCCCGAGTAGCGGGTTATACAATGAGCAGTTCTTC	CASSYSPSSGLYNEQFF
-	-	TRBV7-2	TRBJ2-6	TGTGCCAGCAGCGGAAGAGGGGGTCTCAGAACTGGGGCCAACGTCCTGACTTTC	CASSGRGGLRTGANVLTF
TRBD1	few	TRBV19	TRBJ1-1	TGTGCCAGTAGAGCCGGACAGGATGGCACTGAAGCTTTCTTT	CASRAGQDGTEAFF
TRBD1	once	TRBV6-6	TRBJ1-6	TGTGCCAGCAGCCAAGGACAGGGAAGTTCACCCCTCCACTTT	CASSQGQGSSPLHF
-	-	TRBV12-5	TRBJ2-5	TGTGCTAGTGGTTTGCGAGGTCAAGAGACCCAGTACTTC	CASGLRGQETQYF
TRBD2	-	TRBV24-1	TRBJ2-5	TGTGCCACCAGCCCAGGGACTAGCGGGGGGGAAGAGACCCAGTACTTC	CATSPGTSGGEETQYF
TRBD1	-	TRBV10-2	TRBJ1-1	TGCGCCAGCAGCGGGGGGGACAGTCGTGAAGCTTTCTTT	CASSGGDSREAFF
TRBD1	-	TRBV7-3	TRBJ1-1	TGTGCCAGCAGCTTAGGACAGGGCCACACTGAAGCTTTCTTT	CASSLGQGHTEAFF
-	-	TRBV3-1/TRBV3-2	TRBJ2-1	TGTGCCAGCAGGTCCGACAGGAGCTCCTACAATGAGCAGTTCTTC	CASRSDRSSYNEQFF
-	-	TRBV5-1	TRBJ1-2	TGCGCCAGCAGCCCCTCAGAATATGGCTACACCTTC	CASSPSEYGYTF
TRBD2	-	TRBV5-1	TRBJ2-1	TGCGCCAGCAGCTACACGGGACTAGTATACAATGAGCAGTTCTTC	CASSYTGLVYNEQFF
-	once	TRBV18	TRBJ1-6	TGTGCCAGCTCACCGCGGGCAGGATCCCCGCTGTCACATAATTCACCCCTCCACTTT	CASSPRAGSPLSHNSPLHF
-	-	TRBV5-1	TRBJ1-6	TGCGCCAGCAGCTTGGGTGAGGGATCGGGTTCACCCCTCCACTTT	CASSLGEGSGSPLHF
TRBD2	-	TRBV9	TRBJ2-7	TGTGCCAGCAGCCAAAGTACTTATAGGACTAGCGGGGACCACGAGCAGTACTTC	CASSQSTYRTSGDHEQYF
-	-	TRBV19	TRBJ1-4	TGTGCCAGTAGTATCCGGGTAACGGAAGAAAAACTGTTTTTT	CASSIRVTEEKLFF
TRBD2	-	TRBV3-1/TRBV3-2	TRBJ2-6	TGTGCCAGCTCGGGCGGGGGGGCGCCCCAACCTGGGGCCAACGTCCTGACTTTC	CASSGGGAPQPGANVLTF
TRBD1	-	TRBV14	TRBJ1-6	TGTGCCAGCAGCCAATTTTCCGGGACAGCTAATTCACCCCTCCACTTT	CASSQFSGTANSPLHF
TRBD1	-	TRBV2	TRBJ1-1	TGTGCCAGCAGGCTTCTAGACAGGGGCACTGAAGCTTTCTTT	CASRLLDRGTEAFF
-	-	TRBV18	TRBJ1-2	TGTGCCAGCTCACCGAATGCGAAAGTTAACTATGGCTACACCTTC	CASSPNAKVNYGYTF
TRBD2	-	TRBV2	TRBJ2-5	TGTGCCAGCAGTGTTGCGAGCGGGGGGGCGGAGACCCAGTACTTC	CASSVASGGAETQYF
-	-	TRBV27	TRBJ2-1	TGTGCCAGCAGGACTTCCAATGAGCAGTTCTTC	CASRTSNEQFF
TRBD1	-	TRBV27	TRBJ1-1	TGTGCCAGCAGTACATCTGGACAGGGGAGAAGGGCTTTCTTT	CASSTSGQGRRAFF
TRBD1	-	TRBV5-5	TRBJ1-3	TGTGCCAGCAGCTTTGCGACAGGGGCCTCTGGAAACACCATATATTTT	CASSFATGASGNTIYF
-	-	TRBV6-2/TRBV6-3	TRBJ1-1	TGTGCCAGCAGTTCCCAGGGGATGAACACTGAAGCTTTCTTT	CASSSQGMNTEAFF
TRBD1	-	TRBV27	TRBJ1-2	TGTGCCAGCAGCCCCTCCCCAGGGGGCTCTGGCTACACCTTC	CASSPSPGGSGYTF
TRBD1	-	TRBV6-2/TRBV6-3	TRBJ1-1	TGTGCCAGCAGTGACAGGGTCGAAGCTTTCTTT	CASSDRVEAFF
-	-	TRBV15	TRBJ1-2	TGTGCCACCAGCAGAGAGATAGGGGTGGGCTACACCTTC	CATSREIGVGYTF
-	-	TRBV7-9	TRBJ1-1	TGTGCCAGCATCTCCAGGGCGAACACTGAAGCTTTCTTT	CASISRANTEAFF
-	-	TRBV19	TRBJ2-3	TGTGCCAGTAGTATAATGTCGGTCCTAGGCGTCCCAGATACGCAGTATTTT	CASSIMSVLGVPDTQYF
-	-	TRBV27	TRBJ1-3	TGTGCCAGCAGCCGCGGGGGGGACTCTGGAAACACCATATATTTT	CASSRGGDSGNTIYF
-	few	TRBV3-1/TRBV3-2	TRBJ1-2	TGTGCCAGCAGCCAAGTTCGACTAAATGGCTACACCTTC	CASSQVRLNGYTF
TRBD1	-	TRBV2	TRBJ2-1	TGTGCCAGCATCCCCTCCGGGACAGGAGGGCAGTTCTTC	CASIPSGTGGQFF
TRBD1	-	TRBV7-9	TRBJ2-1	TGTGCCAGCAGCTTCGGACAGGGCAGTGAGCAGTTCTTC	CASSFGQGSEQFF
TRBD2	-	TRBV4-2	TRBJ2-5	TGTGCCAGCAGCCAAACGCGGGGGGGCGCAGAGACCCAGTACTTC	CASSQTRGGAETQYF
-	-	TRBV4-3	TRBJ2-3	TGCGCCAGCAGCCAAAAAACTGGTCGCACAGATACGCAGTATTTT	CASSQKTGRTDTQYF
TRBD1	-	TRBV9	TRBJ1-5	TGTGCCAGTGCGCGCGGACAGGGCACACCTCAGCCCCAGCATTTT	CASARGQGTPQPQHF
-	-	TRBV6-6	TRBJ2-2	TGTGCCAGCACCCCGGGACAAAACACCGGGGAGCTGTTTTTT	CASTPGQNTGELFF
TRBD1	-	TRBV7-6	TRBJ1-1	TGTGCCAGCAGAAGACAGGGGAATTCTGAAGCTTTCTTT	CASRRQGNSEAFF